The next 27 T cell receptor beta chains were all read from a single sample in a study of PD-1 blockade in classical Hodgkin lymphoma. Repertoires were generated with immunoSEQ multiplex PCR, while TCRdb's copy carries only in-frame clones and drops some. The profile shows about 41,000 clones, approximately 83% of them singletons. There was relapse after autologous stem cell transplantation in every patient, and there was variation in brentuximab vedotin exposure. Sequences were derived from peripheral blood mononuclear cells (PBMCs), sampled at baseline. Every receptor here comes from a human donor with classical Hodgkin lymphoma.

J is TRBJ1-1 and V is TRBV7-3; the match to TRBD1 covers 7 bases. CDR3 length: 13 amino acids. The J segment lost 4 bases and the V segment lost 5 bases, leaving 4 bases of the junction unmatched. From germline, CDR1 is SGHTA and CDR2 FQGTGA. The CDR3 sequence: CASSPQGSTEAFF. CDR3 nucleotides: TGTGCCAGCAGCCCACAGGGGAGCACTGAAGCTTTCTTT.

The chain joins TRBV18 to TRBJ2-5; D is uncertain. CDR1 and CDR2 (germline): KGHSH, LQKENI. The CDR3 has 16 amino acids. V gave up 3 bases and J gave up 1 base, with 15 bases separating them. CDR3 nucleotides: TGTGCCAGCTCACCCTCTCACACCTTGGTCCAAGAGACCCAGTACTTC. Translating gives CASSPSHTLVQETQYF.

This clone was detected only once. The chain uses TRBV6-5 and TRBJ2-7; a possible D gene is TRBD1 (6 bases). Germline V gives CDR1 MNHEY, CDR2 SVGAGI. The CDR3 has 13 amino acids. V lost 5 bases, J lost 7 bases, and 15 bases lay in between. The CDR3: CASSPLTGREQYF. In nucleotides, the CDR3 is TGTGCCAGCAGTCCCCTCACAGGGAGAGAGCAGTACTTC.

J is TRBJ1-2 and V is TRBV11-3; TRBD1 is a possible D gene (5 bases). V gave up 2 bases and J gave up 8 bases, with 12 bases separating them. Germline CDR1 reads SGHNT; CDR2 reads YENEEA. The CDR3 is 13 amino acids. The CDR3 spells CASSLSAGMGYTF. In DNA, the CDR3 is TGTGCCAGCAGCTTATCCGCAGGGATGGGCTACACCTTC.

V and J are TRBV9 and TRBJ2-3; tentatively, D is TRBD2 (6 bases). Germline V CDR1 and CDR2: SGDLS, YYNGEE. CDR3 length: 14 amino acids. V lost 4 bases and J lost 0, with 9 bases in between. In nucleotides, the CDR3 is TGTGCCAGCAGCCCCAGCGGGAGCACAGATACGCAGTATTTT. Residues: CASSPSGSTDTQYF.

The J gene is TRBJ2-7, the V gene TRBV30, with 9 bases that match TRBD2. Looked up from germline, CDR1 is GTSNPN and CDR2 is SVGIG (reference sequence). The CDR3 extends over 14 amino acids. V lost 4 bases to trimming and J lost 4 bases; unmatched junction nucleotides: 8. CDR3 nucleotides: TGTGCCTGGACGCGACTAGCGGCTAGTTACGAGCAGTACTTC. Protein: CAWTRLAASYEQYF.

This rearrangement joins TRBV5-1 to TRBJ2-2; the D gene is possibly TRBD2 (6 bases). Germline V gene sequence: CDR1 SGHRS, CDR2 YFSETQ. Trimming cost V 0 bases and J 4 bases, with 13 bases left between them. The CDR3 extends over 16 amino acids. CDR3 in amino acids: CASSLVVGGGTGELFF. The DNA of the CDR3 is TGCGCCAGCAGCTTGGTCGTGGGAGGTGGCACCGGGGAGCTGTTTTTT.

This sequence joins TRBV11-2 and TRBJ1-2, with TRBD1 as a possible D gene (5 bases). V lost 5 bases and J 4 bases, leaving 11 bases between the germline ends. The V gene's germline CDR1 is SGHAT and CDR2 FQNNGV. The CDR3 consists of 13 residues. CDR3 DNA: TGTGCCAGCAGCCTAAGGGGCCTCTATGGCTACACCTTC. Amino acids: CASSLRGLYGYTF.

This clone was detected a few times. The chain couples TRBV5-1 to TRBJ1-2; tentative D call: TRBD1 (5 bases). The CDR3 sequence is 14 residues long. Trimming took off 3 bases at V and 5 bases at J, with 14 bases between the two ends. Germline CDR1 reads SGHRS; CDR2 reads YFSETQ. CDR3 amino acids: CASSWGGDWYGYTF. DNA for the CDR3: TGCGCCAGCAGCTGGGGAGGGGACTGGTATGGCTACACCTTC.

The gene calls are TRBV14 and TRBJ2-1, with D hard to call. With 1 base removed from V and 8 bases from J, the gap between germline ends came to 9 bases. From germline, CDR1 is SGHDN and CDR2 FVKESK. The CDR3 loop spans 13 amino acids. In nucleotides, the CDR3 is TGTGCCAGCAGCCAAGCCCCAGTGTATGAGCAGTTCTTC. This sequence encodes CASSQAPVYEQFF. Full variable domain (remainder filled in from reference TRBV14 and TRBJ2-1): EAGVTQFPSHSVIEKGQTVTLRCDPISGHDNLYWYRRVMGKEIKFLLHFVKESKQDESGMPNNRFLAERTGGTYSTLKVQPAELEDSGVYFCASSQAPVYEQFFGPGTRLTVL.

This clone has more than one count but fewer than ten. The rearrangement joins TRBV2 to TRBJ2-7, with 9 bases aligning to TRBD1. The CDR3 contains 13 residues. After removal of 7 bases from V and 7 bases from J, the junction contained 8 bases not matched to a gene. The V gene's germline CDR1 is SNHLY and CDR2 FYNNEI. The CDR3 sequence: CASNLQGAREQYF. CDR3 nucleotides: TGTGCCAGCAACTTACAGGGGGCGCGGGAGCAGTACTTC.

The chain has TRBV19 and TRBJ1-5, with D hard to call. CDR1 and CDR2 (germline): LNHDA, SQIVND (reference sequence). V lost 8 bases to trimming and J lost 0 bases, with 14 bases between them. This CDR3 has 15 residues. In nucleotides, the CDR3 is TGTGCCAGTTCCAACGACGGTTATAGCAATCAGCCCCAGCATTTT. Translated: CASSNDGYSNQPQHF.

The V call is TRBV6-5, the J call TRBJ1-4; possibly TRBD1 for D (5 bases). This CDR3 region has 15 residues. Germline assignment: CDR1 MNHEY and CDR2 SVGAGI. V gave up 6 bases and J gave up 5 bases, with 16 bases separating them. In DNA, the CDR3 is TGTGCCAGCAGCCCCCGCCGGGGCAAGAATGAAAAACTGTTTTTT. It encodes CASSPRRGKNEKLFF.

This chain's CDR3 is CASSYPGQWGYTF. The DNA for the CDR3 is TGTGCCAGCAGTTACCCGGGACAGTGGGGCTACACCTTC. This sequence joins TRBV6-5 and TRBJ1-2, with 7 bases lining up with TRBD1. V gave up 2 bases and J gave up 8 bases; unmatched junction bases: 5. The germline V gene has CDR1 MNHEY and CDR2 SVGAGI. This CDR3 is 13 amino acids long.

The rearrangement uses TRBV30 and TRBJ1-5, with D perhaps matching TRBD1 (6 bases). The V gene lost 4 bases and the J gene lost 6 bases, with 22 bases spanning the gap. Germline V CDR1 and CDR2: GTSNPN, SVGIG (reference sequence). The CDR3 covers 16 residues. CDR3 region: CAWTPGSSGAVQPQHF. CDR3 sequence (DNA): TGTGCCTGGACCCCAGGGTCATCGGGGGCAGTTCAGCCCCAGCATTTT. Full variable domain (rest looked up from reference TRBV30 and TRBJ1-5): SQTIHQWPATLVQPVGSPLSLECTVEGTSNPNLYWYRQAAGRGLQLLFYSVGIGQISSEVPQNLSASRPQDRQFILSSKKLLLSDSGFYLCAWTPGSSGAVQPQHFGDGTRLSIL.

The V gene is TRBV11-2, the J gene TRBJ1-1; maybe TRBD1 (5 bases). Trimming removed 1 base at V and 1 base at J, with 22 bases between. This CDR3 is built from 19 residues. Looked up from germline, CDR1 is SGHAT and CDR2 is FQNNGV. CDR3 DNA sequence: TGTGCCAGCAGCTTAGTTTCGCAGGGAGAACGTTTGCGGAACACTGAAGCTTTCTTT. It codes for CASSLVSQGERLRNTEAFF.

The V gene is TRBV29-1, the J gene TRBJ1-1, with D uncertain. V dropped 5 bases and J dropped 2 bases, with 9 bases sitting between them. Germline V CDR1 and CDR2: SQVTM, ANQGSEA. The CDR3 length is 12 residues. The CDR3 DNA follows: TGCAGCGTTTCTTGGTTAAACACTGAAGCTTTCTTT. It is translated as CSVSWLNTEAFF.

V usage is TRBV5-1 and J usage is TRBJ1-4, with TRBD1 identical over 9 bases. The ends lost 2 bases at V and 6 bases at J; junction bases unmatched: 5. Germline V gives CDR1 SGHRS, CDR2 YFSETQ. CDR3 length equals 15 residues. CDR3: CASSFLGTGYEKLFF. Here the CDR3 DNA reads TGCGCCAGCAGCTTTCTAGGGACAGGGTATGAAAAACTGTTTTTT.

J is TRBJ1-4 and V is TRBV5-1, with 9 bases that match TRBD1. Germline assignment: CDR1 SGHRS and CDR2 YFSETQ. V lost 2 bases and J lost 7; bases outside the gene matches: 3. The CDR3 extends over 14 amino acids. In DNA form, the CDR3 reads TGCGCCAGCAGCTTCCGACAGGGGGTTGAAAAACTGTTTTTT. Its protein is CASSFRQGVEKLFF.

This clone was seen ten or more times. This chain connects TRBV5-1 to TRBJ2-4; D could derive from TRBD1 or TRBD2 (5 bases each). With 4 bases removed from V and 7 bases from J, the gap between germline ends came to 12 bases. The germline CDR1 and CDR2 sequences are SGHRS and YFSETQ. This CDR3 is built from 13 residues. In DNA, the CDR3 is TGCGCCAGCAGCCCGTCCGGGACGAACATTCAGTACTTC. It specifies CASSPSGTNIQYF.

The rearrangement joins TRBV19 to TRBJ2-1; 11 bases match TRBD1. With 0 bases clipped from V and 9 bases from J, the junction kept 1 base outside the gene matches. This CDR3 contains 14 residues. Per germline, CDR1 LNHDA and CDR2 SQIVND (reference sequence). DNA for the CDR3: TGTGCCAGTAGTATAGAGGACAGGGGGCTTGAGCAGTTCTTC. Its translation is CASSIEDRGLEQFF.

This clone was detected only a few times. The chain combines TRBV30 with TRBJ1-2, with 9 bases identical to TRBD1. V lost 5 bases to trimming and J lost 8 bases; unmatched junction nucleotides: 9. Germline CDR1 and CDR2: GTSNPN and SVGIG (reference sequence). CDR3 length: 13 amino acids. CDR3 bases: TGTGCCTGGCAGTTACAGGGGGCGGGAGGCTACACCTTC. Translating gives CAWQLQGAGGYTF.

The chain couples TRBV29-1 to TRBJ2-2; 8 bases agree with TRBD1. The germline gives CDR1 SQVTM, CDR2 ANQGSEA. This CDR3 is 12 amino acids long. Losses at the gene ends were 5 bases for V and 5 bases for J; bases not matched to a gene: 1. CDR3 sequence: CSVHRGTGELFF. Here the CDR3 DNA reads TGCAGCGTTCACAGGGGGACCGGGGAGCTGTTTTTT.

This clone was seen just once. The V and J genes are TRBV19 and TRBJ2-1, with 9 bases matching TRBD2. Germline V gene lookup returns CDR1 LNHDA and CDR2 SQIVND (reference sequence). This CDR3 contains 15 residues. The junction had 4 bases not matched to a gene; V was cut back by 3 bases and J by 4 bases. This chain's CDR3 is CASSIGAGGYNEQFF. The CDR3 coding sequence is TGTGCCAGTAGTATTGGGGCGGGAGGGTACAATGAGCAGTTCTTC.

The chain joins TRBV18 to TRBJ1-1; D is unresolved. This CDR3 is 13 amino acids long. Trimming cost V 0 bases and J 5 bases, with 7 bases left between them. Germline CDR1 reads KGHSH; CDR2 reads LQKENI. CDR3: CASSPPLATEAFF. Written as DNA, the CDR3 is TGTGCCAGCTCACCACCGTTGGCGACTGAAGCTTTCTTT.

J is TRBJ2-3 and V is TRBV5-1; 9 bases align to TRBD1. CDR3 size: 15 residues. Per germline, CDR1 SGHRS and CDR2 YFSETQ. The V segment lost 2 bases and the J segment 1 base; nucleotides outside the gene matches: 2. For the CDR3, the DNA is TGCGCCAGCAGCTTACGGACAGGGGGCACAGATACGCAGTATTTT. Protein product: CASSLRTGGTDTQYF.

There are a few counts of this clone. This chain links TRBV7-2 with TRBJ2-1, with D hard to call. V dropped 5 bases and J dropped 6 bases, with 8 bases sitting between them. Per germline, CDR1 SGHTA and CDR2 FQGNSA. The CDR3 sequence is 12 residues long. CDR3 in amino acids: CASSPPSNEQFF. The CDR3 bases are TGTGCCAGCAGCCCACCTAGCAATGAGCAGTTCTTC.